These T cell receptor beta chains were read from a single sample in a study of blood T cell repertoires in COVID-19. The method was immunoSEQ multiplex PCR; TCRdb's version includes in-frame clones alone and lacks a portion of them. The sample lists some 140,000 clones, about 77% occurring once. The material sequenced was peripheral blood. The receptors originated from a man older than 75 with acute or convalescent COVID-19. Each CDR3 is given with its conserved first and last residue. A D gene is named only where the DNA matches it firmly. Where a row states a size, it is once, few, many or the class of an expanded clone; other rows omit it.

-,TRBD1,TRBV3-1/TRBV3-2,TRBJ1-1,CASSQPGGEAFF,TGTGCCAGCAGTCAACCAGGGGGCGAAGCTTTCTTT
-,-,TRBV6-2/TRBV6-3,TRBJ1-5,CASSFYGQFNQPQHF,TGTGCCAGCAGCTTCTATGGACAGTTCAATCAGCCCCAGCATTTT
-,-,TRBV29-1,TRBJ2-7,CSVGSSYEQYF,TGCAGCGTGGGGAGCTCCTACGAGCAGTACTTC
-,-,TRBV6-1,TRBJ1-6,CASSELGGRDSPLHF,TGTGCCAGCAGTGAATTGGGGGGACGGGATTCACCCCTCCACTTT
-,-,TRBV27,TRBJ1-5,CASSNGRGRGNQPQHF,TGTGCCAGCAGTAATGGTAGGGGTAGGGGCAATCAGCCCCAGCATTTT
-,-,TRBV6-2/TRBV6-3,TRBJ2-7,CASSYGRGLENEQYF,TGTGCCAGCAGTTACGGCAGGGGCCTAGAGAACGAGCAGTACTTC
-,-,TRBV2,TRBJ2-3,CASRRTRGSTDTQYF,TGTGCCAGCAGACGGACCAGGGGTAGCACAGATACGCAGTATTTT
-,-,TRBV3-1/TRBV3-2,TRBJ1-5,CASSQDRQGYQPQHF,TGTGCCAGCAGCCAAGATCGCCAGGGGTATCAGCCCCAGCATTTT
-,-,TRBV5-1,TRBJ1-3,CASSVGGEGNTIYF,TGCGCCAGCAGCGTGGGGGGCGAGGGAAACACCATATATTTT
-,TRBD1,TRBV6-6,TRBJ2-5,CASSYSAGGETQYF,TGTGCCAGCAGTTACTCGGCAGGGGGAGAGACCCAGTACTTC
-,TRBD2,TRBV4-1,TRBJ2-3,CASSHERDSTDTQYF,TGCGCCAGCAGCCACGAGCGGGATAGCACAGATACGCAGTATTTT
-,TRBD1,TRBV6-1,TRBJ2-7,CASGTGVHEQYF,TGTGCCAGCGGGACAGGGGTGCACGAGCAGTACTTC
few,-,TRBV4-1,TRBJ1-2,CASSPSGVRGGYGYTF,TGCGCCAGCAGCCCAAGTGGGGTAAGGGGTGGCTATGGCTACACCTTC
-,-,TRBV4-3,TRBJ2-7,CASQPKSRVAALGYEQYF,TGCGCCAGCCAACCCAAATCGAGGGTGGCAGCCCTTGGCTACGAGCAGTACTTC
once,TRBD1,TRBV5-6,TRBJ2-7,CASSFGTGLEQYF,TGTGCCAGCAGCTTTGGGACAGGCCTCGAGCAGTACTTC
many,-,TRBV6-5,TRBJ1-6,CASSPGVTYNSPLHF,TGTGCCAGCAGTCCAGGGGTTACCTATAATTCACCCCTCCACTTT
-,-,TRBV11-2,TRBJ2-5,CASSLVWGPEETQYF,TGTGCCAGCAGCTTAGTGTGGGGGCCCGAAGAGACCCAGTACTTC
-,TRBD1,TRBV12-5,TRBJ2-5,CASGWGQGIQETQYF,TGTGCTAGTGGTTGGGGACAGGGTATCCAAGAGACCCAGTACTTC
-,TRBD2,TRBV4-2,TRBJ2-5,CASSHDLRGGIVRETQYF,TGTGCCAGCAGCCACGACCTCCGGGGGGGTATAGTGAGAGAGACCCAGTACTTC
-,TRBD2,TRBV7-9,TRBJ2-1,CASSFSGGPYNEQFF,TGTGCCAGCAGTTTCAGCGGGGGCCCCTACAATGAGCAGTTCTTC